This is a list of T cell receptor beta chains from one sample in a study of human T cells and chemical hapten exposure. TCRdb called the RACE reads again in MiXCR, with one record for every CDR3 protein. This table has around 67,000 distinct CDR3 sequences, approximately 9% appearing once. The source material was whole blood, sampled in connection with sensitization to the hapten diphenylcyclopropenone (DPC). These TCRs come from a woman between 45 and 65 years old with alopecia areata. Some clones in this sample may be carry-over from other donors' samples. Both conserved end residues are part of each CDR3. A D gene is named only where the DNA matches it firmly. Size is stated for part of the rows, as once, few or many counts, or as a class when the clone is expanded.

j_call: TRBJ1-1; clone_size: -; d_call: -; v_call: TRBV12-3/TRBV12-4; cdr3_aa: CASSFGQATEAFF; cdr3_nt: TGTGCCAGCAGTTTTGGCCAGGCAACTGAAGCTTTCTTT
j_call: TRBJ2-3; clone_size: many; d_call: TRBD2; v_call: TRBV29-1; cdr3_aa: CSVLPSGTIDTQYF; cdr3_nt: TGCAGCGTCCTCCCTAGCGGGACTATAGATACGCAGTATTTT
j_call: TRBJ2-7; clone_size: few; d_call: TRBD2; v_call: TRBV28; cdr3_aa: CASSSPLGREGREQYF; cdr3_nt: TGTGCCAGCAGTTCCCCCTTGGGGCGGGAGGGCCGCGAGCAGTACTTC
j_call: TRBJ2-2; clone_size: few; d_call: -; v_call: TRBV18; cdr3_aa: CASSPQEAGELFF; cdr3_nt: TGTGCCAGCTCACCCCAGGAGGCCGGGGAGCTGTTTTTT
j_call: TRBJ1-2; clone_size: many; d_call: -; v_call: TRBV7-9; cdr3_aa: CASSLGTGSGYTF; cdr3_nt: TGTGCCAGCAGCTTAGGTACAGGGTCTGGCTACACCTTC
j_call: TRBJ1-5; clone_size: many; d_call: -; v_call: TRBV15; cdr3_aa: CATSRESGNQPQHF; cdr3_nt: TGTGCCACCAGCAGAGAGTCAGGGAATCAGCCCCAGCATTTT
j_call: TRBJ1-1; clone_size: few; d_call: -; v_call: TRBV29-1; cdr3_aa: CSVSVSGQYTEAFF; cdr3_nt: TGCAGCGTTTCCGTTTCGGGGCAGTATACTGAAGCTTTCTTT
j_call: TRBJ2-6; clone_size: -; d_call: -; v_call: TRBV10-3; cdr3_aa: CAVRDLSGANVLTF; cdr3_nt: TGTGCCGTACGGGACCTCTCTGGGGCCAACGTCCTGACTTTC
j_call: TRBJ2-1; clone_size: few; d_call: TRBD2; v_call: TRBV20-1; cdr3_aa: CSARGSSGGARNEQFF; cdr3_nt: TGCAGTGCTAGAGGGTCTAGCGGGGGGGCGCGGAATGAGCAGTTCTTC
j_call: TRBJ2-5; clone_size: few; d_call: -; v_call: TRBV6-2/TRBV6-3; cdr3_aa: CASKTTGCVETQYF; cdr3_nt: TGTGCCAGCAAAACCACAGGGTGTGTGGAGACCCAGTACTTC
j_call: TRBJ2-3; clone_size: -; d_call: -; v_call: TRBV28; cdr3_aa: CASSSRLVADTQYF; cdr3_nt: TGTGCCAGCAGTTCGAGACTAGTGGCAGATACGCAGTATTTT
j_call: TRBJ2-7; clone_size: -; d_call: -; v_call: TRBV5-6; cdr3_aa: CASSPFRANYEQYF; cdr3_nt: TGTGCCAGCAGCCCTTTCCGGGCGAACTACGAGCAGTACTTC
j_call: TRBJ2-3; clone_size: -; d_call: -; v_call: TRBV5-6; cdr3_aa: CASSKKDTQYF; cdr3_nt: TGTGCCAGCAGTAAGAAGGATACGCAGTATTTT
j_call: TRBJ1-1; clone_size: many; d_call: -; v_call: TRBV5-1; cdr3_aa: CASSQQGVGTEAFF; cdr3_nt: TGCGCCAGCAGCCAGCAAGGGGTTGGAACTGAAGCTTTCTTT
j_call: TRBJ2-1; clone_size: -; d_call: TRBD2; v_call: TRBV12-3/TRBV12-4; cdr3_aa: CASSLGSSGASYNEQFF; cdr3_nt: TGTGCCAGCAGTTTAGGGTCTAGCGGGGCCTCCTACAATGAGCAGTTCTTC
j_call: TRBJ2-7; clone_size: -; d_call: TRBD2; v_call: TRBV5-5; cdr3_aa: CASSTTPGLAGGNYEQYF; cdr3_nt: TGTGCCAGCAGCACCACTCCGGGACTAGCGGGAGGCAACTACGAGCAGTACTTC
j_call: TRBJ2-3; clone_size: -; d_call: -; v_call: TRBV20-1; cdr3_aa: CSARDLPGVPLDTQYF; cdr3_nt: TGCAGTGCTAGAGATCTGCCGGGGGTGCCCCTAGATACGCAGTATTTT
j_call: TRBJ2-3; clone_size: few; d_call: -; v_call: TRBV12-2; cdr3_aa: CASRTYLAGIPDTQYF; cdr3_nt: TGTGCAAGTCGCACCTACCTAGCGGGGATCCCAGATACGCAGTATTTT
j_call: TRBJ1-5; clone_size: few; d_call: TRBD1; v_call: TRBV18; cdr3_aa: CASSPSGTGSNQPQHF; cdr3_nt: TGTGCCAGCTCACCATCCGGGACAGGGAGCAATCAGCCCCAGCATTTT
j_call: TRBJ2-6; clone_size: few; d_call: -; v_call: TRBV6-1; cdr3_aa: CASSEASGANVLTF; cdr3_nt: TGTGCCAGCAGTGAAGCGTCTGGGGCCAACGTCCTGACTTTC
j_call: TRBJ2-2; clone_size: -; d_call: -; v_call: TRBV12-3/TRBV12-4; cdr3_aa: CASTHPGGAGSTGELFF; cdr3_nt: TGTGCCAGTACCCACCCCGGAGGCGCGGGGAGCACCGGGGAGCTGTTTTTT
j_call: TRBJ2-1; clone_size: -; d_call: -; v_call: TRBV20-1; cdr3_aa: CSAPPVSSYNEQFF; cdr3_nt: TGCAGTGCTCCTCCGGTGAGCTCCTACAATGAGCAGTTCTTC
j_call: TRBJ2-7; clone_size: many; d_call: -; v_call: TRBV7-3; cdr3_aa: CASSLKGNYEQYF; cdr3_nt: TGTGCCAGCAGCCTCAAGGGTAATTACGAGCAGTACTTC
j_call: TRBJ1-1; clone_size: few; d_call: -; v_call: TRBV4-1; cdr3_aa: CASSQGPTMNTEAFF; cdr3_nt: TGCGCCAGCAGCCAGGGCCCTACAATGAACACTGAAGCTTTCTTT
j_call: TRBJ1-5; clone_size: few; d_call: -; v_call: TRBV19; cdr3_aa: CASSIPSQGVWPQHF; cdr3_nt: TGTGCCAGTAGTATCCCGTCACAGGGCGTGTGGCCCCAGCATTTT
j_call: TRBJ1-2; clone_size: few; d_call: -; v_call: TRBV29-1; cdr3_aa: CSVEDGRNYGYTF; cdr3_nt: TGCAGCGTTGAAGATGGGAGGAACTATGGCTACACCTTC
j_call: TRBJ1-1; clone_size: many; d_call: -; v_call: TRBV29-1; cdr3_aa: CSVAGGGREAFF; cdr3_nt: TGCAGCGTTGCGGGGGGCGGAAGGGAAGCTTTCTTT
j_call: TRBJ2-5; clone_size: many; d_call: -; v_call: TRBV11-2; cdr3_aa: CASSLGTVQETQYF; cdr3_nt: TGTGCCAGCAGCTTAGGAACAGTCCAAGAGACCCAGTACTTC
j_call: TRBJ2-7; clone_size: many; d_call: TRBD2; v_call: TRBV6-5; cdr3_aa: CASTPREGRNEQYF; cdr3_nt: TGTGCCAGCACCCCCCGGGAGGGCCGGAACGAGCAGTACTTC
j_call: TRBJ2-6; clone_size: -; d_call: -; v_call: TRBV6-5; cdr3_aa: CASSTGTGISGANVLTF; cdr3_nt: TGTGCCAGCAGTACCGGGACGGGGATCAGTGGGGCCAACGTCCTGACTTTC
j_call: TRBJ1-1; clone_size: many; d_call: -; v_call: TRBV3-1; cdr3_aa: CASSQDFTVYNTEAFF; cdr3_nt: TGTGCCAGCAGCCAAGATTTCACGGTTTACAACACTGAAGCTTTCTTT
j_call: TRBJ1-5; clone_size: -; d_call: -; v_call: TRBV24-1; cdr3_aa: CATSDLGTGPNSNQPQHF; cdr3_nt: TGTGCCACCAGTGATTTAGGCACAGGGCCTAATAGCAATCAGCCCCAGCATTTT
j_call: TRBJ2-1; clone_size: -; d_call: TRBD2; v_call: TRBV3-1; cdr3_aa: CASSQGIAGESLNEQFF; cdr3_nt: TGTGCCAGCAGCCAGGGGATAGCGGGAGAGTCTTTAAATGAGCAGTTCTTC
j_call: TRBJ1-2; clone_size: few; d_call: TRBD1; v_call: TRBV7-2; cdr3_aa: CASSSTGGYYGYTF; cdr3_nt: TGTGCCAGCAGCTCGACAGGGGGCTACTATGGCTACACCTTC
j_call: TRBJ2-3; clone_size: once; d_call: -; v_call: TRBV10-3; cdr3_aa: CAIRARGASTDTQYF; cdr3_nt: TGTGCCATCCGGGCGAGGGGGGCTAGCACAGATACGCAGTATTTT
j_call: TRBJ2-7; clone_size: few; d_call: TRBD2; v_call: TRBV7-2; cdr3_aa: CASCPSSGRTYEQYF; cdr3_nt: TGTGCCAGCTGTCCGTCTAGCGGGAGGACCTACGAGCAGTACTTC
j_call: TRBJ2-3; clone_size: -; d_call: TRBD2; v_call: TRBV7-8; cdr3_aa: CASSPQRLAGADTQYF; cdr3_nt: TGTGCCAGCAGCCCCCAGCGGCTAGCGGGGGCCGATACGCAGTATTTT
j_call: TRBJ2-3; clone_size: -; d_call: -; v_call: TRBV21-1; cdr3_aa: CASSKVGLARRTDTQYF; cdr3_nt: TGTGCCAGCAGCAAAGTGGGACTAGCGAGGAGGACAGATACGCAGTATTTT
j_call: TRBJ2-6; clone_size: -; d_call: TRBD1; v_call: TRBV27; cdr3_aa: CASSWNRGSGANVLTF; cdr3_nt: TGTGCCAGCAGTTGGAACAGGGGTTCTGGGGCCAACGTCCTGACTTTC
j_call: TRBJ2-7; clone_size: few; d_call: -; v_call: TRBV28; cdr3_aa: CASAVSSYEQYF; cdr3_nt: TGTGCCAGCGCTGTTTCCTCCTACGAGCAGTACTTC
j_call: TRBJ2-3; clone_size: -; d_call: TRBD1; v_call: TRBV29-1; cdr3_aa: CSSVRIIKDQRDRAYTLVDTQYF; cdr3_nt: TGCAGCTCTGTTAGAATAATCAAGGATCAGAGGGACAGGGCGTATACTTTAGTGGATACGCAGTATTTT